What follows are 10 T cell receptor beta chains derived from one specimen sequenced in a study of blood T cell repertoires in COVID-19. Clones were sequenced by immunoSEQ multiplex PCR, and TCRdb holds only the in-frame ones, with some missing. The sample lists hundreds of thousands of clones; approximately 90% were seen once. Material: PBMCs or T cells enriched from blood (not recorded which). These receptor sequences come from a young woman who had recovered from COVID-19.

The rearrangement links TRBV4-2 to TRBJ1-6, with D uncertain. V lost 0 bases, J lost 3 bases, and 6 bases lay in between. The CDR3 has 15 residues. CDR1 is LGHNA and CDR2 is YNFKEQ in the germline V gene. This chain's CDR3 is CASSQDFNYNSPLHF. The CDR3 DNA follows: TGTGCCAGCAGCCAAGATTTTAACTATAATTCACCCCTCCACTTT.

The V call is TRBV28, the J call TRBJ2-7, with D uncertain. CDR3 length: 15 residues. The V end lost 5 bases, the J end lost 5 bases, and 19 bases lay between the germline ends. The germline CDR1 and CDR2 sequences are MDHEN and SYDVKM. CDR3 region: CASSPSLARSNEQYF. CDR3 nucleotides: TGTGCCAGCAGTCCGAGTCTGGCTAGGTCCAACGAGCAGTACTTC.

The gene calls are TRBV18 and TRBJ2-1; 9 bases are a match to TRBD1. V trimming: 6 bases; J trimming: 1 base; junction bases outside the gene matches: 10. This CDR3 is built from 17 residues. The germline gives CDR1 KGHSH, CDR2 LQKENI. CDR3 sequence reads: CASSKTGGSSSYNEQFF. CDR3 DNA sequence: TGTGCCAGCTCGAAAACAGGGGGCTCTAGTTCCTACAATGAGCAGTTCTTC. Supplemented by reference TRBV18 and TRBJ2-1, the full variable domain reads NAGVMQNPRHLVRRRGQEARLRCSPMKGHSHVYWYRQLPEEGLKFMVYLQKENIIDESGMPKERFSAEFPKEGPSILRIQQVVRGDSAAYFCASSKTGGSSSYNEQFFGPGTRLTVL.

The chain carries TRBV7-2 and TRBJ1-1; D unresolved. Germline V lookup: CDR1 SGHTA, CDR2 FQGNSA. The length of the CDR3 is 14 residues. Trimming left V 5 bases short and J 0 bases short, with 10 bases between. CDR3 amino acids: CASSQAHLNTEAFF. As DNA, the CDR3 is TGTGCCAGCAGCCAGGCCCACCTGAACACTGAAGCTTTCTTT.

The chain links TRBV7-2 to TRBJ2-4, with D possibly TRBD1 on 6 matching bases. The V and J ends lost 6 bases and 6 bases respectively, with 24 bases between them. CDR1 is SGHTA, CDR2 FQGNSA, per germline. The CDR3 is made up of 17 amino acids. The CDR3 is CASSSPTGWGFGNIQYF. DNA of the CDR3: TGTGCCAGCAGTTCACCGACAGGATGGGGGTTCGGAAACATTCAGTACTTC.

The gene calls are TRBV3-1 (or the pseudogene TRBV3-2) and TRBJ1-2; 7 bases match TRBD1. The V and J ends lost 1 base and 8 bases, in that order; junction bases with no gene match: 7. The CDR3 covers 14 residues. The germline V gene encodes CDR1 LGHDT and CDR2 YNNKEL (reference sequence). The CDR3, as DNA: TGTGCCAGCAGCCAAGCCTCAGGGGGACGGGGCTACACCTTC. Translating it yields CASSQASGGRGYTF.

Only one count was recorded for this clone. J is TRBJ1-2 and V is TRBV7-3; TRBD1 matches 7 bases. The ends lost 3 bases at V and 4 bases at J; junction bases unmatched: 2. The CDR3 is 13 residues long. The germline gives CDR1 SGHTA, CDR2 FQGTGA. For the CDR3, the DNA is TGTGCCAGCAGCTTGGGACAGTTCTATGGCTACACCTTC. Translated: CASSLGQFYGYTF.

The CDR3 protein is CASSPWTGRQETQYF. The CDR3 nucleotides read TGTGCCAGCAGCCCCTGGACAGGGAGGCAAGAGACCCAGTACTTC. The V and J genes are TRBV7-6 and TRBJ2-5; 8 bases fit TRBD1. Per germline, CDR1 SGHVS and CDR2 FNYEAQ. V shed 5 bases and J 2 bases; nucleotides not matched to a gene: 7. CDR3 length: 15 amino acids.

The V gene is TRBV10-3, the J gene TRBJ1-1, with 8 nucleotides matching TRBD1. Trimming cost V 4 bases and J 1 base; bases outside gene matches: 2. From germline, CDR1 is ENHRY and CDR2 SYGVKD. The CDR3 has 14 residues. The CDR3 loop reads CAISAGTGNTEAFF. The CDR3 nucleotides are TGTGCCATCAGTGCGGGGACAGGGAACACTGAAGCTTTCTTT.

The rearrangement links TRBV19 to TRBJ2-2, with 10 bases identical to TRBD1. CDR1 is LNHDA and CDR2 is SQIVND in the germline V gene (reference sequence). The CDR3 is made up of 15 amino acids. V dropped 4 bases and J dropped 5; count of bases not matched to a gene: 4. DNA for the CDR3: TGTGCCAGTAGTAGGGGACAGGGGACGACCGGGGAGCTGTTTTTT. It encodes CASSRGQGTTGELFF.